One T cell receptor (beta chain) is described in this entry. This record comes from a study of technical replicates of blood from a handful of donors. V gave up 0 bases and J gave up 0 bases; unmatched junction bases: 5. The CDR3 sequence is 17 residues long. CDR1 is LNHDA and CDR2 is SQIVND in the germline V gene (reference sequence). Clones were sequenced by immunoSEQ multiplex PCR, and TCRdb holds only the in-frame ones, with some missing. The sample has tens of thousands of clones; around 93% are singletons. The sequence derives from a human donor in good health. Sequenced input: T cells isolated from PBMCs. The rearrangement links TRBV19 to TRBJ1-3; 7 nucleotides align to TRBD1. CDR3 in amino acids: CASSIDRDSSSGNTIYF. CDR3 nucleotides: TGTGCCAGTAGTATAGATCGGGACAGCAGCTCTGGAAACACCATATATTTT.